Listed here are 22 T cell receptor beta chains from one sample, sequenced in a study of blood T cell repertoires in COVID-19. Sequenced by immunoSEQ multiplex PCR; TCRdb stores in-frame clones only, minus some. This table has 200,000 to 300,000 clones, under 90% appearing once. Sequenced sample: peripheral blood. These receptors were collected from a man in his sixties with acute or convalescent COVID-19.

V is TRBV24-1 and J is TRBJ2-3, with TRBD1 matching 8 bases. CDR3 length: 14 amino acids. Germline-derived CDR1 and CDR2 are KGHDR and SFDVKD. After removal of 4 bases from V and 4 bases from J, the junction contained 3 bases not matched to a gene. CDR3 protein: CATSEGTGADTQYF. The CDR3, as DNA: TGTGCCACCAGTGAAGGGACAGGCGCAGATACGCAGTATTTT.

Comment on this clone: Compared with germline, one end of the junction differs, possibly owing to a read error. J is TRBJ1-5 and V is TRBV29-1; 8 bases fit TRBD1. The CDR3 totals 14 residues. Germline lookup yields CDR1 SQVTM and CDR2 ANQGSEA. Written as DNA, the CDR3 is TGCAGCGTTGCCTTCGACAGGGGCAACCAGCCCCAGCATTTT. Protein sequence: CSVAFDRGNQPQHF.

About this clone: Other DNA sequences in this sample translate to the same CDR3. J is TRBJ2-3 and V is TRBV7-9, with D perhaps matching TRBD1 (6 bases). Trimming removed 3 bases at V and 4 bases at J, with 8 bases between. Germline V CDR1 and CDR2: SEHNR, FQNEAQ (reference sequence). This CDR3 is built from 13 residues. The CDR3 loop reads CASSLAGADTQYF. CDR3 in DNA: TGTGCCAGCAGCTTGGCAGGGGCAGATACGCAGTATTTT.

The rearrangement links TRBV11-3 to TRBJ2-1; tentatively, D is TRBD1 (6 bases). In germline, CDR1 is SGHNT, CDR2 YENEEA. This CDR3 comprises 12 residues. Trimming took off 4 bases at V and 11 bases at J, with 12 bases between the two ends. In DNA, the CDR3 is TGTGCCAGCAGCTCATCACAGGGAAAGCAGTTCTTC. This encodes CASSSSQGKQFF. Variable domain in full (rest from reference TRBV11-3 and TRBJ2-1): EAGVVQSPRYKIIEKKQPVAFWCNPISGHNTLYWYLQNLGQGPELLIRYENEEAVDDSQLPKDRFSAERLKGVDSTLKIQPAELGDSAVYLCASSSSQGKQFFGPGTRLTVL.

The V gene is TRBV4-3, the J gene TRBJ1-1; unclear D gene. The V and J ends lost 4 bases and 1 base respectively, with 13 bases between them. Germline V gene data show CDR1 as LGHNA and CDR2 as YSLEER. The CDR3 runs to 15 residues. CDR3 residues: CASSPGGTGNTEAFF. CDR3 in DNA: TGCGCCAGCAGCCCTGGAGGAACGGGGAACACTGAAGCTTTCTTT.

The rearrangement links TRBV29-1 to TRBJ2-1; 7 bases are a match to TRBD1. V gave up 4 bases and J gave up 4 bases; unmatched junction bases: 7. This CDR3 contains 14 residues. In germline, CDR1 is SQVTM, CDR2 ANQGSEA. CDR3 DNA: TGCAGCGTTGTGCGGCAGGGGGTTTACAATGAGCAGTTCTTC. Protein product: CSVVRQGVYNEQFF.

In this sample, this clone turned up a few times. The V call is TRBV4-3, the J call TRBJ2-7; TRBD2 matches at 13 bases. The CDR3 loop spans 15 amino acids. V was clipped by 3 bases and J by 7 bases; unmatched bases: 6. CDR1 is LGHNA, CDR2 YSLEER, per germline. The CDR3 spells CASSHGLAGAQEQYF. The CDR3 DNA sequence: TGCGCCAGCAGCCATGGACTAGCGGGAGCTCAGGAGCAGTACTTC.

This chain links TRBV2 with TRBJ1-3; 8 bases are a match to TRBD1. There are 18 residues in the CDR3. From germline, CDR1 is SNHLY and CDR2 FYNNEI. With V trimmed by 10 bases and J by 0 bases, 17 bases remained unmatched. The CDR3 spells CATQARDRLGGSGNTIYF. In DNA form, the CDR3 reads TGTGCCACTCAAGCCCGGGACAGGCTTGGGGGCTCTGGAAACACCATATATTTT.

The V gene is TRBV27, the J gene TRBJ2-2, with 7 bases that match TRBD1. Germline V lookup: CDR1 MNHEY, CDR2 SMNVEV (reference sequence). CDR3 length equals 17 residues. V lost 6 bases and J lost 1; bases outside the gene matches: 11. CDR3 DNA: TGTGCCAGCAGCACGGTTCTAGGGGGCTGGAACACCGGGGAGCTGTTTTTT. It encodes CASSTVLGGWNTGELFF.

The rearrangement uses TRBV6-5 and TRBJ2-3; 8 bases agree with TRBD1. This CDR3 spans 14 amino acids. CDR1 and CDR2 (germline): MNHEY, SVGAGI. Trimming at V came to 6 bases and at J to 1 base, leaving 3 bases not matched to a gene. The CDR3 region is CASSNRGGTDTQYF. The CDR3 DNA sequence: TGTGCCAGCAGCAACAGGGGGGGCACAGATACGCAGTATTTT.

This clone was picked up a small number of times. The chain couples TRBV11-2 to TRBJ1-3; D not resolved. Germline values: CDR1 SGHAT, CDR2 FQNNGV. Trimming removed 0 bases from V and 2 bases from J, with 8 bases in between. This CDR3 region has 15 residues. CDR3 DNA sequence: TGTGCCAGCAGCTTAGAGCCCGGGACTGGAAACACCATATATTTT. This codes for CASSLEPGTGNTIYF.

This clone was seen a few times. The chain combines TRBV29-1 with TRBJ2-1, with D possibly TRBD1 on 6 matching bases. CDR3 length: 13 residues. With 1 base removed from V and 16 bases from J, the gap between germline ends came to 20 bases. CDR1 is SQVTM, CDR2 ANQGSEA, per germline. This chain's CDR3 is CSVEGTDFRAPFF. DNA of the CDR3: TGCAGCGTTGAAGGGACAGACTTTCGCGCCCCATTCTTC.

The chain carries TRBV19 and TRBJ1-5, with TRBD1 identical over 7 bases. Germline CDR1 is LNHDA and CDR2 is SQIVND (reference sequence). V was pared by 5 bases and J by 2 bases, with 9 bases of the junction left unmatched. The CDR3 covers 16 residues. The CDR3 reads CASSVTGAGGNQPQHF. The CDR3 DNA is TGTGCCAGTAGTGTAACAGGGGCCGGAGGCAATCAGCCCCAGCATTTT.

The V gene is TRBV7-8, the J gene TRBJ2-1; no firm D call. There are 15 residues in the CDR3. V lost 3 bases and J 0 bases, leaving 9 bases between the germline ends. Germline V gene lookup returns CDR1 SGHVS and CDR2 FQNEAQ. The CDR3 reads CASSFWRSSYNEQFF. The CDR3 bases are TGTGCCAGCAGCTTCTGGCGGAGCTCCTACAATGAGCAGTTCTTC.

The genes are TRBV7-9 and TRBJ2-2; TRBD2 matches at 7 bases. V trimming: 7 bases; J trimming: 8 bases; junction bases outside the gene matches: 13. Germline CDR1 and CDR2: SEHNR and FQNEAQ (reference sequence). The CDR3 is made up of 15 amino acids. Written as DNA, the CDR3 is TGTGCCAGCAATCCGGGCGGGAGAGATATGGGGGAGCTGTTTTTT. Protein: CASNPGGRDMGELFF. Drawing the rest from reference TRBV7-9 and TRBJ2-2, the complete variable domain is DTGVSQNPRHKITKRGQNVTFRCDPISEHNRLYWYRQTLGQGPEFLTYFQNEAQLEKSRLLSDRFSAERPKGSFSTLEIQRTEQGDSAMYLCASNPGGRDMGELFFGEGSRLTVL.

V and J are TRBV6-2 or TRBV6-3 and TRBJ2-7, with TRBD1 matching 8 bases. The CDR3 length is 13 residues. The ends lost 4 bases at V and 3 bases at J; junction bases unmatched: 2. Germline V CDR1 and CDR2: MNHEY, SVGEGT. The DNA of the CDR3 is TGTGCCAGCAGTTTCGACAGGGGCTACGAGCAGTACTTC. Translation: CASSFDRGYEQYF.

The chain links TRBV27 to TRBJ2-1, with D possibly being TRBD2 (5 bases). V was shortened by 6 bases and J by 5 bases, with 17 bases between the two germline ends. The CDR3 runs 15 residues. The germline gives CDR1 MNHEY, CDR2 SMNVEV (reference sequence). The DNA for the CDR3 is TGTGCCAGCAGGACTGTAGCCTCCGGGGACAATGAGCAGTTCTTC. Translation: CASRTVASGDNEQFF.

This chain joins TRBV6-5 and TRBJ1-2; the match to TRBD1 covers 9 bases. The CDR3 spans 14 residues. Trimming cost V 5 bases and J 3 bases; bases outside gene matches: 4. Germline-derived CDR1 and CDR2 are MNHEY and SVGAGI. The DNA of the CDR3 is TGTGCCAGCAGTAAACAGGGGGCAGACTATGGCTACACCTTC. Translating it yields CASSKQGADYGYTF.

The CDR3 DNA follows: TGTGCCACCAGCAGAGATCTAGTGTACTATGGCTACACCTTC. This gives the protein CATSRDLVYYGYTF. The chain links TRBV15 to TRBJ1-2; D gene uncertain. The CDR3 extends over 14 amino acids. Germline V gene data show CDR1 as LNHNV and CDR2 as YYDKDF (reference sequence). Trimming cost V 0 bases and J 3 bases, with 8 bases left between them.

V and J are TRBV11-3 and TRBJ2-1; 10 nucleotides match TRBD1. From germline, CDR1 is SGHNT and CDR2 YENEEA. The CDR3 length is 14 residues. V shed 2 bases, J shed 8 bases, and the junction held 3 bases outside the gene matches. The CDR3 sequence: CASSLRQGAYEQFF. In DNA, the CDR3 is TGTGCCAGCAGCTTAAGACAGGGGGCGTATGAGCAGTTCTTC.

The rearrangement uses TRBV15 and TRBJ2-5; 7 nucleotides align to TRBD2. CDR1 LNHNV and CDR2 YYDKDF come from the germline V gene (reference sequence). Unmatched junction bases numbered 15, after V lost 3 bases and J lost 5 bases. This CDR3 comprises 17 residues. CDR3 residues: CATSSGSGGRGLETQYF. The CDR3, as DNA: TGTGCCACCAGCAGCGGATCCGGGGGGAGGGGCCTGGAGACCCAGTACTTC.

The V and J genes are TRBV5-1 and TRBJ2-3, with TRBD2 identical over 11 bases. This CDR3 region has 15 residues. The J segment lost 5 bases and the V segment lost 2 bases, leaving 4 bases of the junction unmatched. Germline V lookup: CDR1 SGHRS, CDR2 YFSETQ. CDR3 coding DNA: TGCGCCAGCAGCTTCTTAGCGGGGGGGCAAGATACGCAGTATTTT. Translating it yields CASSFLAGGQDTQYF.